This T cell receptor beta chain was retrieved from a study of blood T cell repertoires in COVID-19. The cohort comprised adults aged about 18 to 100 years residing in under 30 US areas. TCRdb keeps only in-frame clones here, not all; method: immunoSEQ multiplex PCR. The table has around 280,000 clones, 87% seen once; the top ten hold about 5.5%. This clone has only a few counts. The sequence was obtained from a middle-aged woman who had recovered from COVID-19. What was sequenced was PBMCs or T cells enriched from blood (not recorded which).

The CDR3 bases are TGTGCCAGCGGGACAGGGCCCCTTCACTCTGGAAACACCATATATTTT. Translated, it gives CASGTGPLHSGNTIYF. The chain combines TRBV28 with TRBJ1-3, with 9 positions matching TRBD1. Trimming removed 8 bases from V and 0 bases from J; junction bases left unmatched: 8. The CDR3 is made up of 16 amino acids. Germline CDR1 MDHEN, CDR2 SYDVKM.